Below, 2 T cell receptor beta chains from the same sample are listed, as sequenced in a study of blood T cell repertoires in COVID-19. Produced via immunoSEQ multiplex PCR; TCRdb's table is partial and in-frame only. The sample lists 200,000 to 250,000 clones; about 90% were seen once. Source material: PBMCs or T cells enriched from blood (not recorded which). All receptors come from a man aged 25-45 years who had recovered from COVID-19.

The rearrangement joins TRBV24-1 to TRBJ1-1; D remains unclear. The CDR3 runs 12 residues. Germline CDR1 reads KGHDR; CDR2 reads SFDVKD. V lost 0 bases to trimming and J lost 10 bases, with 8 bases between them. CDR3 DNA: TGTGCCACCAGTGATTTGTTCGGGAGAGCTTTCTTT. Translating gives CATSDLFGRAFF.

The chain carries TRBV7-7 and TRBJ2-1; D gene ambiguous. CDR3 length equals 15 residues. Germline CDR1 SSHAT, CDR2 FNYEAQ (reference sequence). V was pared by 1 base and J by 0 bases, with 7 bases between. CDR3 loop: CASSLDWSSYNEQFF. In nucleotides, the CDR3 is TGTGCCAGCAGCTTAGATTGGAGCTCCTACAATGAGCAGTTCTTC.